The TCR beta chain under discussion was sequenced for a study of blood T cell repertoires in COVID-19 (dated by TCRdb to 2018 to 2020). Regarding the study in general: Samples covering the acute and convalescent phases of COVID-19 were provided by collaborators in the United States, Italy and Spain. A de-identified subject ID, COVID-19 status, age in years and sex were almost always included in the sample metadata. The prospective study material was composed of cDNA or gDNA derived from T cells, B-cell-depleted T cells, or PBMCs. The repertoires were made available in a free public database intended to serve as a resource for research on the immune response to SARS-CoV-2. Where available, HLA class I and class II types were taken from metadata supplied by the sample provider and were not determined by assay-based typing. The samples were drawn from two sources: the first 160 participants of the ongoing ImmuneRACE study, and 1,000 to 1,500 subjects contributed by 6 global collaborators. Deeply sampled blood TCRbeta repertoires from subjects exposed to, actively infected with, or recovered from COVID-19 were included in the dataset. The paper as a whole reports these results and caveats: Clinical and demographic metadata were provided uncurated, with the amount varying by source and participant.

A remark on this clone: Its antigen is still unknown. No clone much larger than this one lies a single base away; base qualities are absent.

TCRbeta CDR3 regions were amplified from genomic DNA using the immunoSEQ Assay, a bias-controlled multiplex PCR. Per the authors' processing: The number of nucleated cells in each sample was estimated from the amplification of reference gene primers within the assay. To quantify the absolute abundance of each unique TCRbeta CDR3 rearrangement, sequence reads were collapsed and filtered. For each sample, productive Simpson clonality was calculated as the square root of Simpson's diversity index across productive rearrangements. The table was pulled from immuneACCESS by TCRdb, which kept in-frame rearrangements only. Such tables lose some clones; where checked, under half of the loss comes from unresolved V genes, and the rest has no known cause. The V and J calls and clone size were taken over from that table, and D and trimming were inferred from the DNA. For this sample there are approximately 240,000 clones; around 84% appear just once. Approximately 1.5% of the sample belongs to the ten largest clones.

The CDR3 spans 13 residues, from the cysteine through the phenylalanine. Kept here is only the CDR3 DNA, which spans 39 bases and is read in frame from base 1. The germline V gene encodes CDR1 LGHNA and CDR2 YSLEER. V loses 0 bases of germline sequence and J loses 5 bases, and the interval between the two ends is 5 bases. Samples from volunteer blood donors who had recovered from COVID-19 were contributed by a second Seattle source. Each collaborating institution followed its own protocols to collect whole blood in K2EDTA tubes. For TCRbeta analysis, collaborators shipped samples as frozen whole blood, isolated PBMCs, or DNA extracted from either of those sample types.

This TCR came from a woman aged 40-49 years who had recovered from COVID-19. Recombination joined TRBV4-3 with TRBJ1-5, with no D gene named confidently. The sequenced sample consisted of peripheral blood. The nucleotides are TGCGCCAGCAGCCAAGAGGTAGATCAGCCCCAGCATTTT. It is translated as CASSQEVDQPQHF.